This T cell receptor beta chain originates from a study of CD4 T cells in relation to SARS-CoV-2 and coronaviruses. A note on this clone: Its antigen is currently unknown.

V lost 1 base, J lost 9 bases, and 16 bases lay in between. Germline CDR1 and CDR2: SGHVS and FQNEAQ. The CDR3 totals 14 residues. The repertoire was sequenced with immunoSEQ multiplex PCR; TCRdb's copy has only in-frame clones and lacks some. The table lists 30,000 to 45,000 clones, approximately 83% of them singletons. Study conclusions and caveats: No crossreactivity against non-spike viral proteins was tested here.

The specimen was naive CD4+ T cells from PBMCs, cultured in vitro. The subset is: naive CD4+ T cells isolated by negative enrichment. The chain joins TRBV7-8 to TRBJ2-7; the D is unclear. The receptor's source is an adult with COVID-19. The CDR3, as DNA: TGTGCCAGCAGCTTAGAAAGTCGAGGTTCGGTGCAGTACTTC. Residues: CASSLESRGSVQYF. The complete variable domain, with remaining parts taken from reference TRBV7-8 and TRBJ2-7, reads GAGVSQSPRYKVAKRGQDVALRCDPISGHVSLFWYQQALGQGPEFLTYFQNEAQLDKSGLPSDRFFAERPEGSVSTLKIQRTQQEDSAVYLCASSLESRGSVQYFGPGTRLTVT.